The present T cell receptor beta chain was sequenced within a study of CD8 T cells in ankylosing spondylitis. As for this clonotype: Its antigen is undetermined.

The junction had 6 bases not matched to a gene; V was cut back by 5 bases and J by 7 bases. CDR3 length: 14 residues. Germline loops: CDR1 SGHAT, CDR2 FQNNGV. Study conclusions and caveats: There were earlier reports of some motif variants in reactive arthritis synovial fluid and blood. Reports say disease-linked clones showed up significantly more in matched ankylosing spondylitis synovial fluid. Typical of ankylosing spondylitis blood, it appeared, was a TCR beta motif of several highly homologous variants.

TCR beta libraries were made by quantitative 5'-RACE with molecular barcodes. TCRdb re-called the 5' RACE reads through MiXCR, storing one row per CDR3 protein. The sample records about 540,000 distinct CDR3 sequences, about 13% being singletons. The clonotype comes from a male donor with ankylosing spondylitis. The genes are TRBV11-2 and TRBJ2-4; 9 bases agree with TRBD1. Material: blood, either unsorted or a sorted T cell fraction (not recorded which). The DNA for the CDR3 is TGTGCCAGCAGCCCGAGGACAGGGGAGAACATTCAGTACTTC. Its translation is CASSPRTGENIQYF. Combining the CDR3 with reference TRBV11-2 and TRBJ2-4 gives the whole variable domain EAGVAQSPRYKIIEKRQSVAFWCNPISGHATLYWYQQILGQGPKLLIQFQNNGVVDDSQLPKDRFSAERLKGVDSTLKIQPAKLEDSAVYLCASSPRTGENIQYFGAGTRLSVL.